Below, 8 T cell receptor beta chains from the same sample are listed, as sequenced in a study of T cell responses to AZD1222 COVID-19 vaccine. TCRdb's copy holds only in-frame clones and misses some; the assay was immunoSEQ multiplex PCR. Of 150,000 to 200,000 clones in the sample, approximately 89% were seen once. The specimen was peripheral blood, collected 28 days after the second AZD1222 dose. The source is an adult who received the AZD1222 COVID-19 vaccine.

The chain uses TRBV18 and TRBJ1-5; D possibly corresponds to TRBD1 (6 bases). V shed 6 bases and J shed 6 bases, with 12 bases lying between them. In germline, CDR1 is KGHSH, CDR2 LQKENI. The CDR3 totals 13 residues. The CDR3 DNA reads as TGTGCCAGCTCCTCACAGGGTGCTCAGCCCCAGCATTTT. As protein: CASSSQGAQPQHF.

V usage is TRBV27 and J usage is TRBJ2-7; 9 bases line up with TRBD2. CDR3 length: 15 amino acids. Per germline, CDR1 MNHEY and CDR2 SMNVEV (reference sequence). The V gene end was trimmed by 6 bases and the J gene end by 1 base; junction bases not matched to a gene: 7. CDR3 region: CASSRLADPSYEQYF. The CDR3 DNA follows: TGTGCCAGCAGCAGACTAGCGGACCCATCCTACGAGCAGTACTTC.

The CDR3 region is CASSIGTGNYGYTF. The CDR3 DNA is TGTGCCAGTAGTATAGGGACAGGAAACTATGGCTACACCTTC. This chain links TRBV19 with TRBJ1-2; 7 nucleotides match TRBD1. The ends lost 1 base at V and 2 bases at J; junction bases unmatched: 1. Germline values: CDR1 LNHDA, CDR2 SQIVND (reference sequence). The CDR3 spans 14 residues.

Written as DNA, the CDR3 is TGTGCCACTAGGGGGCTTTCCCCTGGAAACACCATATATTTT. Its protein product is CATRGLSPGNTIYF. The V call is TRBV6-6, the J call TRBJ1-3; TRBD1 aligns across 7 bases. With 10 bases clipped from V and 2 bases from J, the junction kept 8 bases outside the gene matches. Germline-derived CDR1 and CDR2 are MNHNY and SVGAGI (reference sequence). The CDR3 loop spans 14 amino acids.

The chain is built from TRBV2 and TRBJ1-5; D is unclear. This CDR3 is built from 12 residues. The germline CDR1 and CDR2 sequences are SNHLY and FYNNEI. Trimming left V 3 bases short and J 4 bases short, with 4 bases between. CDR3 amino acids: CASSDPNQPQHF. The DNA of the CDR3 is TGTGCCAGCAGTGACCCTAATCAGCCCCAGCATTTT.

This chain joins TRBV7-8 and TRBJ2-5; D is possibly TRBD1 (6 bases). Per germline, CDR1 SGHVS and CDR2 FQNEAQ. The germline V and J ends were trimmed by 0 bases and 1 base, with 9 bases remaining between them. This CDR3 comprises 15 residues. CDR3 in amino acids: CASSLAGAPQETQYF. The DNA for the CDR3 is TGTGCCAGCAGCTTAGCGGGGGCCCCCCAAGAGACCCAGTACTTC.

This rearrangement joins TRBV6-5 to TRBJ1-1; D uncertain. The V end was cut by 6 bases, the J end by 1 base, with 9 bases between. This CDR3 has 13 residues. CDR1 MNHEY and CDR2 SVGAGI come from the germline V gene. The CDR3 sequence is CASSLRQNTEAFF. CDR3 DNA: TGTGCCAGCAGCCTCCGACAGAACACTGAAGCTTTCTTT.

The chain is built from TRBV27 and TRBJ2-3; D not certain. The CDR3 length is 13 residues. In germline, CDR1 is MNHEY, CDR2 SMNVEV (reference sequence). V gave up 3 bases and J gave up 5 bases, with 9 bases separating them. This CDR3 is CASSFWEGDTQYF. The CDR3 DNA follows: TGTGCCAGCAGTTTCTGGGAAGGAGATACGCAGTATTTT.